This T cell receptor (beta chain) comes out of a study of blood T cell repertoires in COVID-19. Across the whole study: Samples taken during acute and convalescent COVID-19 were collected in the United States, Italy and Spain. T cells, B-cell-depleted T cells, or PBMCs supplied cDNA or gDNA.

The authors' processing: Quantification of nucleated cells was approximated via reference gene primer amplification. Produced via immunoSEQ multiplex PCR; TCRdb's table is partial and in-frame only. V, J and clone size are those of that table, while D and trimming were read from the DNA. The profile shows roughly 70,000 clones, about 87% of them singletons. CDR3 length: 17 amino acids. Looked up from germline, CDR1 is MNHEY and CDR2 is SVGEGT. V lost 0 bases and J lost 5, with 17 bases in between. Sequences were obtained from peripheral blood. The receptor's source is an elderly woman with active COVID-19. The chain carries TRBV6-2 or TRBV6-3 and TRBJ2-1; tentative D call: TRBD1 (6 bases). In DNA form, the CDR3 reads TGTGCCAGCAGTTACTCGGGCACAGGGTTTCGCGACAATGAGCAGTTCTTC. Translation: CASSYSGTGFRDNEQFF.